These T cell receptor beta chains were read from a single sample in a study of technical replicates of blood from several donors. Some clones are missing from TCRdb's copy, which holds only in-frame ones; the method was immunoSEQ multiplex PCR. The sample contains tens of thousands of clones, over 95% of which appear only once. Sample: T cells isolated from PBMCs. The source of these receptors is a human donor in good health. Each CDR3 is given with its conserved first and last residue. D genes are given only for firm matches.

j_call d_call v_call cdr3_aa
TRBJ1-5 . TRBV7-2 CASSLGDRNYQPQHF
TRBJ2-1 TRBD1 TRBV27 CASSPGTGVDEQFF
TRBJ1-2 . TRBV19 CASRTTRDSTPTNYGYTF
TRBJ2-5 TRBD1 TRBV6-1 CAGQGAEETQYF
TRBJ1-5 . TRBV2 CASSGERGQPQHF
TRBJ2-7 . TRBV28 CASSLYREAYEQYF
TRBJ1-5 . TRBV28 CASSSGYSNQPQHF
TRBJ1-4 . TRBV19 CASKLAAVANEKLFF
TRBJ1-4 . TRBV18 CASSPEGSNEKLFF
TRBJ2-1 . TRBV28 CASWGTGNHEQFF
TRBJ1-1 . TRBV18 CASSPPGGRGGEAFF
TRBJ2-1 TRBD2 TRBV4-3 CASSQARGTSLYNEQFF
TRBJ2-1 . TRBV9 CASSVGSSVNEQFF
TRBJ2-7 TRBD2 TRBV10-3 CAIRAGLAGAEQYF
TRBJ2-7 . TRBV20-1 CSASSLYEQYF
TRBJ1-5 . TRBV27 CASSSGTPRGGYSNQPQHF
TRBJ2-1 TRBD2 TRBV9 CASSVSGSIYNEQFF
TRBJ2-7 . TRBV14 CASSQIRGAREQYF
TRBJ2-1 . TRBV4-1 CASSQDTVQQFF
TRBJ2-7 TRBD2 TRBV9 CASSVGAGGTYEQYF
TRBJ2-5 TRBD1 TRBV6-5 CASSWGTGSWQETQYF
TRBJ2-1 . TRBV11-2 CASSLPGISYNEQFF
TRBJ2-3 TRBD1 TRBV9 CASSGGQGALTDTQYF
TRBJ1-4 . TRBV18 CASSPQGTNEKLFF
TRBJ2-7 . TRBV6-5 CATLDSSYEQYF
TRBJ2-7 TRBD1 TRBV5-6 CASSQETGIDEQYF
TRBJ2-2 . TRBV9 CASSVLGETGELFF
TRBJ1-1 . TRBV27 CASSFARGATEAFF
TRBJ2-7 . TRBV28 CASSLTGPSYEQYF
TRBJ2-1 . TRBV5-1 CASSSRGRTIGEQFF
TRBJ1-5 . TRBV9 CASSAGHNQPQHF
TRBJ2-1 TRBD2 TRBV11-3 CASRTSGKSGEQFF
TRBJ2-6 . TRBV30 CAWAVAGANVLTF
TRBJ1-1 . TRBV6-1 CASSGQENTEAFF
TRBJ1-4 . TRBV11-2 CASSSSFSDEKLFF
TRBJ2-1 TRBD2 TRBV13 CASSSPILAGRNEQFF
TRBJ2-7 TRBD1 TRBV5-6 CASSLGAGGGYEQYF
TRBJ1-1 . TRBV4-3 CASSQEGGLNTEAFF
TRBJ2-7 . TRBV20-1 CSAKDTYEQYF
TRBJ2-3 TRBD2 TRBV5-1 CASSLTGGGDTQYF
TRBJ2-5 TRBD2 TRBV7-2 CASSFRREIETQYF
TRBJ2-7 . TRBV7-3 CASSLERTSYEQYF
TRBJ1-1 . TRBV2 CASMWGQGTEAFF
TRBJ1-3 TRBD1 TRBV28 CASSFRGTVSGNTIYF
TRBJ1-5 . TRBV30 CAWSQGSRGGHIEPQHF
TRBJ2-5 . TRBV6-1 CAGSQGGNSQTQYF
TRBJ2-3 TRBD2 TRBV5-5 CASSSILATYTDTQYF
TRBJ2-1 TRBD2 TRBV6-1 CASSEAAGGSYNEQFF